This is a list of T cell receptor beta chains from one sample in a study of blood T cell repertoires in COVID-19. Profiled with immunoSEQ multiplex PCR; TCRdb holds only in-frame clones, not every one. This sample has some 37,000 clones, with around nine tenths found just once. The sequencing sample was made of peripheral blood. The receptors derive from a human donor in a cohort sampled during active COVID-19. The conserved cysteine and the conserved F or W are not part of the CDR3 here. The order of the fields is V gene, J gene, D gene, CDR3 protein. A D gene is named only where the DNA matches it firmly.

v_call: TRBV21-1; j_call: TRBJ1-3; d_call: .; cdr3_aa: ASSLRNRTYSGNTIY
v_call: TRBV15; j_call: TRBJ2-7; d_call: .; cdr3_aa: ATSPIIGSGSYEQY
v_call: TRBV18; j_call: TRBJ2-3; d_call: TRBD2; cdr3_aa: ASSQITSGSADTQY
v_call: TRBV29-1; j_call: TRBJ2-1; d_call: .; cdr3_aa: SAARGASYNEQF
v_call: TRBV27; j_call: TRBJ2-1; d_call: TRBD2; cdr3_aa: ASTRTSGSGYEQF
v_call: TRBV4-1; j_call: TRBJ2-7; d_call: TRBD1; cdr3_aa: ASSQGQGTYEQY
v_call: TRBV6-2/TRBV6-3; j_call: TRBJ2-7; d_call: .; cdr3_aa: ASSERAGRSYEQY
v_call: TRBV11-3; j_call: TRBJ2-2; d_call: .; cdr3_aa: ASSPQGDGGELF
v_call: TRBV5-1; j_call: TRBJ2-7; d_call: TRBD2; cdr3_aa: ASSFTSGSTPYEQY
v_call: TRBV24-1; j_call: TRBJ2-4; d_call: TRBD2; cdr3_aa: ATSEPIAGGGKNIQY
v_call: TRBV10-2; j_call: TRBJ2-5; d_call: TRBD1; cdr3_aa: ASRVRDRGQETQY
v_call: TRBV28; j_call: TRBJ1-5; d_call: .; cdr3_aa: ASTMGGVGDQPQH
v_call: TRBV30; j_call: TRBJ1-2; d_call: .; cdr3_aa: AWSSARDYT
v_call: TRBV30; j_call: TRBJ1-3; d_call: .; cdr3_aa: AWSVGVTVSGNTIY
v_call: TRBV11-2; j_call: TRBJ2-7; d_call: .; cdr3_aa: ASSSRGNYYEQY
v_call: TRBV11-2; j_call: TRBJ1-2; d_call: .; cdr3_aa: ASSLDHPGAGYGYT
v_call: TRBV5-1; j_call: TRBJ1-4; d_call: TRBD1; cdr3_aa: ASSLQGGTEKLF
v_call: TRBV6-6; j_call: TRBJ1-2; d_call: .; cdr3_aa: ASSYSIQGYT
v_call: TRBV6-6; j_call: TRBJ2-7; d_call: TRBD2; cdr3_aa: ASSYPKAAGGYEQY
v_call: TRBV27; j_call: TRBJ2-3; d_call: TRBD2; cdr3_aa: ASSPFSGRGTDTQY
v_call: TRBV11-3; j_call: TRBJ2-1; d_call: TRBD1; cdr3_aa: ASSLNRDRDDEQF
v_call: TRBV7-8; j_call: TRBJ1-3; d_call: TRBD1; cdr3_aa: ASSNRAGQGYGNTIY
v_call: TRBV6-5; j_call: TRBJ1-1; d_call: TRBD1; cdr3_aa: ASRGTVSPEAF
v_call: TRBV18; j_call: TRBJ2-7; d_call: .; cdr3_aa: ASSPLRQKAGEQY
v_call: TRBV28; j_call: TRBJ1-2; d_call: TRBD1; cdr3_aa: ASIAPGDDRGPGYT
v_call: TRBV5-6; j_call: TRBJ1-2; d_call: .; cdr3_aa: ASSLEESYGYT
v_call: TRBV19; j_call: TRBJ2-5; d_call: .; cdr3_aa: ASSMRLQETQY
v_call: TRBV6-2/TRBV6-3; j_call: TRBJ2-2; d_call: TRBD2; cdr3_aa: ASSFRGGSGTSTGELF
v_call: TRBV5-1; j_call: TRBJ2-1; d_call: .; cdr3_aa: ASSLDTYNEQF
v_call: TRBV7-2; j_call: TRBJ1-4; d_call: .; cdr3_aa: ASSQNPIATNEKLF
v_call: TRBV7-8; j_call: TRBJ1-6; d_call: TRBD1; cdr3_aa: ATRQGQSYNSPLH
v_call: TRBV15; j_call: TRBJ1-4; d_call: .; cdr3_aa: ATSRDRGAGEKLF
v_call: TRBV13; j_call: TRBJ2-1; d_call: TRBD2; cdr3_aa: ASSPPGLGFRNEQF
v_call: TRBV4-1; j_call: TRBJ2-5; d_call: .; cdr3_aa: ASSQDQGETQY
v_call: TRBV28; j_call: TRBJ2-7; d_call: TRBD2; cdr3_aa: ASSRGTSGSHEQY
v_call: TRBV5-1; j_call: TRBJ1-1; d_call: TRBD1; cdr3_aa: ASSLGGGATEAF